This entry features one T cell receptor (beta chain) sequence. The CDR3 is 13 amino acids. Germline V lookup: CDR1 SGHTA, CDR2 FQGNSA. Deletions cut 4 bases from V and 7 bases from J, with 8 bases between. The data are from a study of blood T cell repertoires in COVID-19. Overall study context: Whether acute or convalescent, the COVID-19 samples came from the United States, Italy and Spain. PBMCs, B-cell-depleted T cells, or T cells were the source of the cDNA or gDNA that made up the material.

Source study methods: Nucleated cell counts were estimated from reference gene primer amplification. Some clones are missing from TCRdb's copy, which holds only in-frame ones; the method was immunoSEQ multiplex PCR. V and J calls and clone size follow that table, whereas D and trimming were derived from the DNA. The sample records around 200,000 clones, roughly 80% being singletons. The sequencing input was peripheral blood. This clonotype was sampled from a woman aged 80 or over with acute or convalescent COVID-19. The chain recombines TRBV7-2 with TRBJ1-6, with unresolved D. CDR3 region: CASSSYRNSPLHF. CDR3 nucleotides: TGTGCCAGCAGCTCATACAGAAATTCACCCCTCCACTTT.